This T cell receptor beta chain was profiled in a study of T cell changes during pregnancy in multiple sclerosis. This CDR3 is built from 14 residues. Germline CDR1 reads MNHEY; CDR2 reads SMNVEV (reference sequence). Using immunoSEQ multiplex PCR, the repertoire was profiled, and TCRdb retains in-frame clones only, with some absent. The data contain about 39,000 clones, roughly 90% of them singletons. This sequence joins TRBV27 and TRBJ2-5; D is unresolved. The closer fit of TRBJ2-7 to the DNA end suggests the J call may be wrong. This TCR was recovered from a female donor with multiple sclerosis, enrolled in a pregnancy study. The input for sequencing was CD8+ T cells from peripheral blood mononuclear cells, taken in the first trimester of pregnancy. The DNA of the CDR3 is TGTGCCAGCAGTTTATCCCCCCCCGGGTACGAGCAGTACTTC. Amino acid sequence: CASSLSPPGYEQYF.